This T cell receptor (beta chain) originates from a study of shared clonotypes between healthy human individuals. The CDR3 spans 14 residues. Germline V gene lookup returns CDR1 SGHRS and CDR2 YFSETQ. V shed 4 bases and J shed 4 bases, with 14 bases lying between them. In the naive CD8 group, cells lacked CD45RO and were positively selected for CCR7, so terminally differentiated effector memory CD45RA+ cells were left out. Note on this clone: Antigen specificity is unknown.

The assay used deep level. Sequencing was performed with immunoSEQ multiplex PCR; in TCRdb, only in-frame clones are kept and a portion is missing. This sample has some 2,100,000 clones, with approximately 94% found just once. General study findings and limits: Sharing across four donors was seen in 5% to 5.5% of naive CD4 clonotypes.

V gene TRBV5-1 combines with J gene TRBJ1-1; no firm D call. The sequence came from a man younger than 35 in good health. Some clones in this sample may be carry-over from other donors' samples. Sequences were obtained from naive CD8+ T cells from PBMCs. The CDR3 here is CASSPNDNPTEAFF. CDR3 coding DNA: TGCGCCAGCAGCCCAAATGACAACCCCACTGAAGCTTTCTTT. The variable domain in full, with the rest retrieved from reference TRBV5-1 and TRBJ1-1, is KAGVTQTPRYLIKTRGQQVTLSCSPISGHRSVSWYQQTPGQGLQFLFEYFSETQRNKGNFPGRFSGRQFSNSRSEMNVSTLELGDSALYLCASSPNDNPTEAFFGQGTRLTVV.